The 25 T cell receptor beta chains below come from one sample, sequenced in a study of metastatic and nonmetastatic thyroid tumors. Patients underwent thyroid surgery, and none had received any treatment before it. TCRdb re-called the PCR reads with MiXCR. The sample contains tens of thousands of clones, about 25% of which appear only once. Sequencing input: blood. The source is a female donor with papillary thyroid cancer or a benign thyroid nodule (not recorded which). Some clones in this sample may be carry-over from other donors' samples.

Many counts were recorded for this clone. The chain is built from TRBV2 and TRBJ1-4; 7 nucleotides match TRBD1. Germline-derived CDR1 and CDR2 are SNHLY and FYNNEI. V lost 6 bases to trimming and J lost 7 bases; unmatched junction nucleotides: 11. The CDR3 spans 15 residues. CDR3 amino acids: CASRKQRQGLEKLFF. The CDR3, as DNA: TGTGCCAGCAGAAAACAAAGACAGGGTCTTGAAAAACTGTTTTTT.

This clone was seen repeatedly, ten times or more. In DNA, the CDR3 is TGTGCCAGCAGCCAAGCTCCCGACGGGCACAATGAGCAGTTCTTC. This codes for CASSQAPDGHNEQFF. The V call is TRBV3-1, the J call TRBJ2-1, with D unclear. The CDR3 is 15 residues long. V lost 1 base to trimming and J lost 5 bases, with 12 bases between them. Germline V CDR1 and CDR2: LGHDT, YNNKEL (reference sequence).

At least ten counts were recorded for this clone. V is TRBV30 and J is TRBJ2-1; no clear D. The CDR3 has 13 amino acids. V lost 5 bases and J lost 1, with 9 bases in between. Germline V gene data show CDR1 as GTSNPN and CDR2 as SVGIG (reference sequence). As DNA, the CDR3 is TGTGCCTGGGCGGCAGGATCCTACAATGAGCAGTTCTTC. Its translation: CAWAAGSYNEQFF.

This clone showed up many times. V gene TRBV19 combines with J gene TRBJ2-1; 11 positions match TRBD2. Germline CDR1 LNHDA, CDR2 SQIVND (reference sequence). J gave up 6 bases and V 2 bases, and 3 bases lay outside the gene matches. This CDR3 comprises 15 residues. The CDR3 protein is CASSIMGTSGNEQFF. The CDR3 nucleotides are TGTGCCAGTAGTATAATGGGGACTAGCGGCAATGAGCAGTTCTTC.

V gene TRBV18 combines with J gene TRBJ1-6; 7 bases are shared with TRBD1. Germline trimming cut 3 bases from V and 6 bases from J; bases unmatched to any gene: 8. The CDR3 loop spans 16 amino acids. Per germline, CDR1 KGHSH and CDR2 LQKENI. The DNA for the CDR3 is TGTGCCAGCTCACCGAGCCCAGGGACAGTTAATTCACCCCTCCACTTT. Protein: CASSPSPGTVNSPLHF.

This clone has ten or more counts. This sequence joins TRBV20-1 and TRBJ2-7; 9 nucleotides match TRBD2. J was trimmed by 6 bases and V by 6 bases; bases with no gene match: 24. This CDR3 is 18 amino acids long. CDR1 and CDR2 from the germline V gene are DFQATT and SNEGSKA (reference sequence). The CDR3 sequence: CSAPPPPQAGGYVLEQYF. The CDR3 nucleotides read TGCAGTGCGCCCCCACCGCCACAAGCGGGAGGTTACGTACTCGAGCAGTACTTC.

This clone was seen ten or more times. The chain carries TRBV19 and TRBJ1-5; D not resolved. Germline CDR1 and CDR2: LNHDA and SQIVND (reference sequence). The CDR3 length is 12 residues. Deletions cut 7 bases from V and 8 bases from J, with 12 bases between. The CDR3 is CASNYKDEPQHF. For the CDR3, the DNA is TGTGCCAGTAATTACAAGGATGAGCCCCAGCATTTT.

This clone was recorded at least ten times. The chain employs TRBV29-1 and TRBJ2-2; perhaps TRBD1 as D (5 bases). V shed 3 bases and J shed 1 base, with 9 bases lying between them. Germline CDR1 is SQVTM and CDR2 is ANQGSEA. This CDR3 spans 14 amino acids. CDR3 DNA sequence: TGCAGCGTTGAGTGGGGCGGGAACACCGGGGAGCTGTTTTTT. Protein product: CSVEWGGNTGELFF.

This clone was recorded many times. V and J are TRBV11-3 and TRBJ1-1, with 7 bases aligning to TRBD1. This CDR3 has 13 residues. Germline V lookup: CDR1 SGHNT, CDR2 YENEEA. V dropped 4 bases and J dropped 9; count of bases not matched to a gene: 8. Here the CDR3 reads CASSSDRAVKAFF. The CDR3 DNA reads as TGTGCCAGCAGCTCCGACAGGGCGGTTAAAGCTTTCTTT.

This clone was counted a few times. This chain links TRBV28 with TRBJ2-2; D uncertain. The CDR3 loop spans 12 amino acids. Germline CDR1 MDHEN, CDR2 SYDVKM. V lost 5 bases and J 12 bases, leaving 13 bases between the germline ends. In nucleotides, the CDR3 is TGTGCCAGCAGTCGCCCCTCCTGGCAGCTGTTTTTT. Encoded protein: CASSRPSWQLFF.

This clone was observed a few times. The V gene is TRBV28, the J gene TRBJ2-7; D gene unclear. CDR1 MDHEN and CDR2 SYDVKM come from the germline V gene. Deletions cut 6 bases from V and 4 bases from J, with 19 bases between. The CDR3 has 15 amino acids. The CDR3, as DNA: TGTGCCAGCAGCGGCCGAGGTCAGTGGGCATACGAGCAGTACTTC. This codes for CASSGRGQWAYEQYF.

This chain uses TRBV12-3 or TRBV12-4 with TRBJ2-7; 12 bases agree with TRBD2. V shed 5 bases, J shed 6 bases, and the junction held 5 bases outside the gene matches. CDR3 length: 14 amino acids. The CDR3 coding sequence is TGTGCCAGCAGTCGACTAGCGGGAGAGGGCGAGCAGTACTTC. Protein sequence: CASSRLAGEGEQYF.

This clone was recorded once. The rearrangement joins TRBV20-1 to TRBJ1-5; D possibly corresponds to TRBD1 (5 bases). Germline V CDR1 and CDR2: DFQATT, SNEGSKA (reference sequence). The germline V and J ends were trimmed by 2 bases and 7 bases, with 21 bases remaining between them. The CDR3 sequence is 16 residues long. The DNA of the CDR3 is TGCAGTGCTAGACCCCCAGGGACGCCCGCGGGGCAGCCCCAGCATTTT. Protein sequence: CSARPPGTPAGQPQHF.

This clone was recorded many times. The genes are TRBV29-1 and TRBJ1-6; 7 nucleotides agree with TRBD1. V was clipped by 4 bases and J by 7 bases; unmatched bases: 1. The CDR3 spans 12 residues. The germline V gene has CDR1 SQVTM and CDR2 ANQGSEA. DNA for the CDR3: TGCAGCGTTGGAGGGGGCAATTCACCCCTCCACTTT. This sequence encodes CSVGGGNSPLHF.

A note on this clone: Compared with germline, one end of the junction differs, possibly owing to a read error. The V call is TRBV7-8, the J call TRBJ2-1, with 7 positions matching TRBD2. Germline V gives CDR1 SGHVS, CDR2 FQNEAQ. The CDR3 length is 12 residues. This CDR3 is CASSLGRELRVF. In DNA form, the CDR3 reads TGTGCCAGCAGCTTAGGGCGGGAGCTGAGAGTCTTC.

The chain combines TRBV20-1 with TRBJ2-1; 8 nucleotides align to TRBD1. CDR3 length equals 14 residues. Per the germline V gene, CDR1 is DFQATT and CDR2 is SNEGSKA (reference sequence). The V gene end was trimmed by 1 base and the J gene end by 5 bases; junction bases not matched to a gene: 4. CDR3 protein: CSARGLQGDNEQFF. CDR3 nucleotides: TGCAGTGCTAGAGGATTACAGGGGGACAATGAGCAGTTCTTC.

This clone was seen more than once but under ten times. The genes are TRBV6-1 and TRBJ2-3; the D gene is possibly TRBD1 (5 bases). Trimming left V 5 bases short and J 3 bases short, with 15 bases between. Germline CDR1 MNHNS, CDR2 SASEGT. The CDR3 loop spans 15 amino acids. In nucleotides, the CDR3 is TGTGCCAGCAGTAGGACGACAGACTTAACAGATACGCAGTATTTT. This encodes CASSRTTDLTDTQYF.

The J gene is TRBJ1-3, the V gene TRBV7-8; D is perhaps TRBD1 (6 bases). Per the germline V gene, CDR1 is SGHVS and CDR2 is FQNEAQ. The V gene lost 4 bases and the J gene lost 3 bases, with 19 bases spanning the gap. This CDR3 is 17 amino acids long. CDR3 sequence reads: CASSSDRLEGDGNTIYF. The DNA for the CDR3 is TGTGCCAGCAGCTCTGACAGGTTGGAGGGGGATGGAAACACCATATATTTT. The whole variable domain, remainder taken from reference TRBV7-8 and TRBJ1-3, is GAGVSQSPRYKVAKRGQDVALRCDPISGHVSLFWYQQALGQGPEFLTYFQNEAQLDKSGLPSDRFFAERPEGSVSTLKIQRTQQEDSAVYLCASSSDRLEGDGNTIYFGEGSWLTVV.

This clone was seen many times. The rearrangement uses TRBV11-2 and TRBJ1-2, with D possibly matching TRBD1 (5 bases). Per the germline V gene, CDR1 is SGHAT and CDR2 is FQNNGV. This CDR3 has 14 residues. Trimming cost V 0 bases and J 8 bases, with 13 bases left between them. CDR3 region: CASSLDTGLSGYTF. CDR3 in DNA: TGTGCCAGCAGCTTAGACACAGGTTTATCCGGCTACACCTTC.

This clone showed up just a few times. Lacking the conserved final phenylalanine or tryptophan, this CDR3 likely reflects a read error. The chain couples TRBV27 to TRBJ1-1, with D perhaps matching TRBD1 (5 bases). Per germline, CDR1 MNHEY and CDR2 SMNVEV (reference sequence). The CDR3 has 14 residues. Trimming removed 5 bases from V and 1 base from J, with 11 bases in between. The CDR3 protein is CASSHGHQNTEAFL. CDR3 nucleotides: TGTGCCAGCAGTCACGGACACCAGAACACTGAAGCTTTCCTT.

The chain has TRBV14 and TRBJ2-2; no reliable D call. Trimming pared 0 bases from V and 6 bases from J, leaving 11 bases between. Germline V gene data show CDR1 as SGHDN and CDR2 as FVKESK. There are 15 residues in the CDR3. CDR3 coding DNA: TGTGCCAGCAGCCAAGACCACAGTCGGGCCGGGGAGCTGTTTTTT. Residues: CASSQDHSRAGELFF.

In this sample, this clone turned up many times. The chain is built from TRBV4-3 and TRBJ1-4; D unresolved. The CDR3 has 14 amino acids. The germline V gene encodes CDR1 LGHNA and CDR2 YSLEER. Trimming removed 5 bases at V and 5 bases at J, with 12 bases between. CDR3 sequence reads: CASSGHIRNEKLFF. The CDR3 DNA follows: TGCGCCAGCAGCGGTCACATCAGAAATGAAAAACTGTTTTTT.

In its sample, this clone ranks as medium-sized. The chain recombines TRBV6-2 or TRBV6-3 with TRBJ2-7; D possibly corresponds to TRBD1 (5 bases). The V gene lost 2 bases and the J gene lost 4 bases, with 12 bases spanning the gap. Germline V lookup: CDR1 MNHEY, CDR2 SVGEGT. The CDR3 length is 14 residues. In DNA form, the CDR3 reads TGTGCCAGCAGTTACGCAGGGATCTCATACGAGCAGTACTTC. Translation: CASSYAGISYEQYF.

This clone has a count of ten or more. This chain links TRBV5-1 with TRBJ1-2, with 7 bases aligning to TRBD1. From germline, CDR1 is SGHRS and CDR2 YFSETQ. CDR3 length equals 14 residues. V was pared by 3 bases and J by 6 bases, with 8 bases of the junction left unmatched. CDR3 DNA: TGCGCCAGCAGCTCTTGGACAGGAAACGATGGCTACACCTTC. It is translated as CASSSWTGNDGYTF.

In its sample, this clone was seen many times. CDR3 sequence: CASSSAVNTEAFF. DNA of the CDR3: TGTGCCAGCAGCTCAGCGGTGAACACTGAAGCTTTCTTT. V gene TRBV7-6 combines with J gene TRBJ1-1; no reliable D call. Between the trimmed V and J ends, which lost 4 bases and 0 bases, there was a span of 6 bases. This CDR3 is built from 13 residues. Germline V CDR1 and CDR2: SGHVS, FNYEAQ. Filled out from reference TRBV7-6 and TRBJ1-1, the complete variable domain reads GAGVSQSPRYKVTKRGQDVALRCDPISGHVSLYWYRQALGQGPEFLTYFNYEAQQDKSGLPNDRFSAERPEGSISTLTIQRTEQRDSAMYRCASSSAVNTEAFFGQGTRLTVV.